This T cell receptor beta chain was sequenced during a study of T-cell memory formation after mild COVID-19. TCRdb reprocessed the 5' RACE reads via MiXCR and lists one record per CDR3 protein. The data contain 470,000 or so distinct CDR3 sequences, around 19% of them seen just once; the ten biggest clones take up about 8.8%. J gave up 5 bases and V 4 bases, and 6 bases lay outside the gene matches. Germline lookup yields CDR1 MGHRA and CDR2 YSYEKL. This CDR3 has 15 residues. The specimen sequenced was PBMCs or a T cell subset sorted from them (not recorded which). The chain has TRBV4-1 and TRBJ2-1, with 9 bases matching TRBD2. The source of this sequence is an adult woman who had mild COVID-19 (a few samples of this study predate the infection). Cell type and time point are not known. The CDR3 reads CASSPWASGDNEQFF. CDR3 nucleotide sequence: TGCGCCAGCAGCCCGTGGGCTAGCGGGGACAATGAGCAGTTCTTC.